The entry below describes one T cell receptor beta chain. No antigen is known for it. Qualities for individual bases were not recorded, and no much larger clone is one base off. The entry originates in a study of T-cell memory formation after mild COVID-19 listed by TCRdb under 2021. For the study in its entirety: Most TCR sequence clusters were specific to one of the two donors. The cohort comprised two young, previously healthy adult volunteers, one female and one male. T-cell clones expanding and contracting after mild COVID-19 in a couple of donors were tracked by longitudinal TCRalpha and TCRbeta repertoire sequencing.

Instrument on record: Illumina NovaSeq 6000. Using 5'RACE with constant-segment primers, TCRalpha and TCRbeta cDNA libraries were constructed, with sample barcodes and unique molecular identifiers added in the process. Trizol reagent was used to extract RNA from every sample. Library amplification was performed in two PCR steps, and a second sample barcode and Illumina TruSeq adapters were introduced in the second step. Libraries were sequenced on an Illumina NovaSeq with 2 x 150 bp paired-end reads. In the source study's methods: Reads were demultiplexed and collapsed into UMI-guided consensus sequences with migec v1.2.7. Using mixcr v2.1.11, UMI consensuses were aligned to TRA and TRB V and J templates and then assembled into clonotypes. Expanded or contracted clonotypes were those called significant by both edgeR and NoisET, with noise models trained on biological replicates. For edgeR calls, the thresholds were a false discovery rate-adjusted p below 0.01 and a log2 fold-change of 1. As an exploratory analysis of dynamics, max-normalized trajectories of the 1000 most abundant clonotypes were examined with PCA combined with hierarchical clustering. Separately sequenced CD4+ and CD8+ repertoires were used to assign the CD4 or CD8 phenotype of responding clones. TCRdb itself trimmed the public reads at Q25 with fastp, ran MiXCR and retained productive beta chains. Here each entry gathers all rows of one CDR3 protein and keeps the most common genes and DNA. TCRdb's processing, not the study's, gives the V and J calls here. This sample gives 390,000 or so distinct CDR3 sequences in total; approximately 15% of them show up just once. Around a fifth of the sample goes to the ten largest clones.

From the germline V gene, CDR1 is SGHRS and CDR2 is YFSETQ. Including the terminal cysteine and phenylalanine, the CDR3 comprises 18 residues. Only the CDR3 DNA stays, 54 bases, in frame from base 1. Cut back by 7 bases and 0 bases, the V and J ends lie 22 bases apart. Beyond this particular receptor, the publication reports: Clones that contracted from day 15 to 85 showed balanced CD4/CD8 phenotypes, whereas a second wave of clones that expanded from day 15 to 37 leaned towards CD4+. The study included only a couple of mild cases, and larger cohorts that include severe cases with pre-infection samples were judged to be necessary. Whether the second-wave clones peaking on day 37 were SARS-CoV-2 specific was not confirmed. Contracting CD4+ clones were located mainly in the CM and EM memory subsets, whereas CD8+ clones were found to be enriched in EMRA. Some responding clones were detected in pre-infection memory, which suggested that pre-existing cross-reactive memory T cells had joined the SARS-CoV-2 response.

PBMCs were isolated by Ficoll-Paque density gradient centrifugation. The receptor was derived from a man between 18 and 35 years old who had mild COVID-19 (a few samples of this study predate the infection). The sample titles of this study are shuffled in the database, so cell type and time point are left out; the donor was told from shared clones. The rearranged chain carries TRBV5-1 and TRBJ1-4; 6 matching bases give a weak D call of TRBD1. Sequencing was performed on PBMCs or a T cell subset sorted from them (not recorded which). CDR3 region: CASRTGGRTRATNEKLFF. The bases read TGCGCCAGCCGGACTGGGGGGCGAACCAGGGCAACTAATGAAAAACTGTTTTTT. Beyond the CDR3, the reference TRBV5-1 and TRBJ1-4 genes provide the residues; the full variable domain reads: KAGVTQTPRYLIKTRGQQVTLSCSPISGHRSVSWYQQTPGQGLQFLFEYFSETQRNKGNFPGRFSGRQFSNSRSEMNVSTLELGDSALYLCASRTGGRTRATNEKLFFGSGTQLSVL.